These 25 T cell receptor beta chains were all obtained from the same sample, sequenced in a study of blood T cell repertoires in COVID-19 (dated by TCRdb to between 2020 and 2021). Receptor amplification or capture employed the immunoSEQ multiplex PCR assay. This is the immuneACCESS table as TCRdb keeps it, with only in-frame sequences that have V and J called. A part of the clones is gone; compared with another copy, unresolved V genes explain less than half, and the rest is unexplained. Within this sample are tens of thousands of clones, with approximately 79% of them counted one time only. The ten biggest clones cover 16% of the sample. Sample: peripheral blood. These receptors all stem from a woman of 80 years or more with active or convalescent COVID-19.

The chain joins TRBV10-1 to TRBJ2-5, with 11 bases that match TRBD2. Germline loops: CDR1 WNHNN, CDR2 SYGVQD (reference sequence). The CDR3 length is 17 residues. The V gene end was trimmed by 6 bases and the J gene end by 5 bases; junction bases not matched to a gene: 14. This CDR3 is CASRASISGGAGETQYF. The CDR3 DNA sequence: TGCGCCAGCAGGGCAAGTATTAGCGGGGGGGCAGGGGAGACCCAGTACTTC.

CDR3 sequence reads: CAISEYPDNQPQHF. CDR3 nucleotide sequence: TGTGCCATCAGTGAGTACCCAGACAATCAGCCCCAGCATTTT. The chain recombines TRBV10-3 with TRBJ1-5; unclear D gene. Trimming took 1 base from V and 3 from J, leaving 7 bases between them. The CDR3 has 14 amino acids. Looked up from germline, CDR1 is ENHRY and CDR2 is SYGVKD.

For the CDR3, the DNA is TGTGCCAGCAGCGTCCAGCCAGGGTTGGATTCACCCCTCCACTTT. Its protein product is CASSVQPGLDSPLHF. This chain links TRBV9 with TRBJ1-6; a possible D gene is TRBD1 (5 bases). Per the germline V gene, CDR1 is SGDLS and CDR2 is YYNGEE. The CDR3 runs to 15 residues. The ends were cut back, 2 bases at V and 8 bases at J, with 14 bases in the middle.

The CDR3 protein is CSVEGQGYEQYF. In DNA form, the CDR3 reads TGCAGCGTTGAGGGACAGGGCTACGAGCAGTACTTC. V gene TRBV29-1 combines with J gene TRBJ2-7, with 9 bases matching TRBD1. CDR3 length: 12 residues. V trimming: 3 bases; J trimming: 3 bases; junction bases outside the gene matches: 0. Per the germline V gene, CDR1 is SQVTM and CDR2 is ANQGSEA.

CDR3: CASSLLTGSGNTIYF. DNA of the CDR3: TGTGCCAGCAGCCTCCTGACAGGGTCTGGAAACACCATATATTTT. V is TRBV7-9 and J is TRBJ1-3, with 7 bases aligning to TRBD1. The CDR3 loop spans 15 amino acids. The germline V gene encodes CDR1 SEHNR and CDR2 FQNEAQ (reference sequence). The ends lost 5 bases at V and 1 base at J; junction bases unmatched: 5.

This chain joins TRBV5-8 and TRBJ1-1; no clear D. Trimming took off 4 bases at V and 6 bases at J, with 16 bases between the two ends. The CDR3 has 14 amino acids. Germline assignment: CDR1 SGHTS and CDR2 YDEGEE. CDR3 DNA: TGTGCCAGCAGCGTAGCGTCAGGCGCGGCTGAAGCTTTCTTT. Amino acid sequence: CASSVASGAAEAFF. Together with reference TRBV5-8 and TRBJ1-1, the CDR3 gives the full variable domain: EAGVTQSPTHLIKTRGQQATLRCSPISGHTSVYWYQQALGLGLQFLLWYDEGEERNRGNFPPRFSGRQFPNYSSELNVNALELEDSALYLCASSVASGAAEAFFGQGTRLTVV.

The rearrangement joins TRBV10-3 to TRBJ1-3; 7 bases fit TRBD1. The CDR3 has 15 amino acids. Germline loops: CDR1 ENHRY, CDR2 SYGVKD. Trimming took 2 bases from V and 4 from J; bases not matched to a gene: 5. The CDR3 nucleotides are TGTGCCATCAGTGAGCTTGACAGGGACGGAAACACCATATATTTT. It codes for CAISELDRDGNTIYF.

This chain joins TRBV12-3 or TRBV12-4 and TRBJ1-2, with 7 bases fitting TRBD1. This CDR3 has 11 amino acids. Germline trimming cut 5 bases from V and 13 bases from J; bases unmatched to any gene: 7. The CDR3 DNA reads TGTGCCAGCAGTCCTGGACAGGTCGGCACCTTC. This gives the protein CASSPGQVGTF.

The chain is built from TRBV2 and TRBJ2-5, with D tentatively TRBD2 (6 bases). This CDR3 contains 15 residues. V dropped 1 base and J dropped 3 bases, with 12 bases sitting between them. The germline V gene has CDR1 SNHLY and CDR2 FYNNEI. This CDR3 reads CASSEGAGNEETQYF. CDR3 nucleotides: TGTGCCAGCAGTGAAGGGGCGGGGAACGAAGAGACCCAGTACTTC. The variable domain in full, completed from reference TRBV2 and TRBJ2-5, reads EPEVTQTPSHQVTQMGQEVILRCVPISNHLYFYWYRQILGQKVEFLVSFYNNEISEKSEIFDDQFSVERPDGSNFTLKIRSTKLEDSAMYFCASSEGAGNEETQYFGPGTRLLVL.

This clone came up a few times. The chain is built from TRBV10-3 and TRBJ2-1; 7 positions match TRBD1. This CDR3 region has 14 residues. Germline-derived CDR1 and CDR2 are ENHRY and SYGVKD. Trimming took 10 bases from V and 8 from J; bases not matched to a gene: 14. CDR3: CATRQGSDYYEQFF. CDR3 nucleotides: TGTGCCACTCGACAGGGCTCGGATTATTATGAGCAGTTCTTC.

This chain links TRBV7-9 with TRBJ2-3; 8 bases fit TRBD2. CDR1 and CDR2 from the germline V gene are SEHNR and FQNEAQ (reference sequence). The CDR3 has 15 amino acids. The trim removed 4 bases at V and 4 bases at J, leaving 7 bases unmatched. CDR3 in amino acids: CASSSRGGGPDTQYF. The CDR3 DNA sequence: TGTGCCAGCAGCTCACGGGGGGGCGGGCCAGATACGCAGTATTTT.

The rearrangement links TRBV28 to TRBJ2-7, with D maybe TRBD1 (5 bases). This CDR3 spans 12 amino acids. Looked up from germline, CDR1 is MDHEN and CDR2 is SYDVKM. Deletions cut 4 bases from V and 6 bases from J, with 10 bases between. The CDR3 region is CASSSGDSEQYF. The CDR3 DNA reads TGTGCCAGCAGTTCGGGTGACAGCGAGCAGTACTTC. Combining the CDR3 with reference TRBV28 and TRBJ2-7 gives the whole variable domain DVKVTQSSRYLVKRTGEKVFLECVQDMDHENMFWYRQDPGLGLRLIYFSYDVKMKEKGDIPEGYSVSREKKERFSLILESASTNQTSMYLCASSSGDSEQYFGPGTRLTVT.

This clone was counted many times. The V call is TRBV7-9, the J call TRBJ1-4; 7 nucleotides align to TRBD1. The CDR3 has 14 residues. In germline, CDR1 is SEHNR, CDR2 FQNEAQ (reference sequence). V lost 5 bases to trimming and J lost 2 bases; unmatched junction nucleotides: 2. This CDR3 reads CASSPQGTNEKLFF. CDR3 coding DNA: TGTGCCAGCAGCCCACAGGGGACTAATGAAAAACTGTTTTTT.

The rearrangement joins TRBV5-4 to TRBJ2-1; 8 nucleotides line up with TRBD1. CDR1 is SGHNT and CDR2 is YYREEE in the germline V gene (reference sequence). The CDR3 is made up of 15 amino acids. V trimming: 5 bases; J trimming: 4 bases; junction bases outside the gene matches: 8. The CDR3 is CASRAGTGPYNEQFF. The DNA for the CDR3 is TGTGCCAGCAGGGCCGGGACAGGACCTTACAATGAGCAGTTCTTC.

J is TRBJ1-2 and V is TRBV12-2. TRBV12-2 is designated a pseudogene. The CDR3 covers 12 residues. The chain's CDR3 is CASRHPLGGYTF. The CDR3 DNA reads as TGTGCAAGTCGCCACCCGCTAGGAGGCTACACCTTC.

This clone has just one count. The chain recombines TRBV4-1 with TRBJ2-5; D perhaps matches TRBD1 (5 bases). V lost 0 bases and J 1 base, leaving 9 bases between the germline ends. The CDR3 length is 15 residues. In germline, CDR1 is MGHRA, CDR2 YSYEKL. CDR3 nucleotides: TGCGCCAGCAGCCAAGATCCCCAGGGCCAAGAGACCCAGTACTTC. It yields the protein CASSQDPQGQETQYF.

This rearrangement joins TRBV7-9 to TRBJ2-7, with D tentatively TRBD2 (6 bases). Germline V lookup: CDR1 SEHNR, CDR2 FQNEAQ (reference sequence). Deletions cut 3 bases from V and 0 bases from J, with 9 bases between. This CDR3 has 14 residues. DNA of the CDR3: TGTGCCAGCAGCTTCTGGGACTCCTCCTACGAGCAGTACTTC. It translates to CASSFWDSSYEQYF.

The V gene is TRBV7-9, the J gene TRBJ2-5; 12 nucleotides align to TRBD1. Germline CDR1 and CDR2: SEHNR and FQNEAQ (reference sequence). CDR3 size: 15 residues. The J segment lost 5 bases and the V segment lost 1 base, leaving 2 bases of the junction unmatched. CDR3 bases: TGTGCCAGCAGCTTAGGGGACAGGGGGCACGAGACCCAGTACTTC. Residues: CASSLGDRGHETQYF.

The chain uses TRBV28 and TRBJ2-7, with D unresolved. Trimming took off 2 bases at V and 0 bases at J, with 11 bases between the two ends. The CDR3 runs to 15 residues. Germline V gene sequence: CDR1 MDHEN, CDR2 SYDVKM. The CDR3 sequence: CASSLGPSYSYEQYF. Written as DNA, the CDR3 is TGTGCCAGCAGTTTAGGTCCGTCCTACTCCTACGAGCAGTACTTC.

This chain joins TRBV18 and TRBJ1-4, with 7 bases that match TRBD1. V dropped 4 bases and J dropped 8; count of bases not matched to a gene: 7. CDR1 and CDR2 from the germline V gene are KGHSH and LQKENI. There are 14 residues in the CDR3. Here the CDR3 reads CASSRQGPGEKLFF. Written as DNA, the CDR3 is TGTGCCAGCTCACGACAGGGCCCCGGGGAAAAACTGTTTTTT. The variable domain in full, completed from reference TRBV18 and TRBJ1-4, reads NAGVMQNPRHLVRRRGQEARLRCSPMKGHSHVYWYRQLPEEGLKFMVYLQKENIIDESGMPKERFSAEFPKEGPSILRIQQVVRGDSAAYFCASSRQGPGEKLFFGSGTQLSVL.

The chain carries TRBV2 and TRBJ2-7; TRBD1 might be the D (6 bases). Between the trimmed V and J ends, which lost 6 bases and 2 bases, there was a span of 14 bases. Germline lookup yields CDR1 SNHLY and CDR2 FYNNEI. The CDR3 is 14 residues long. This CDR3 reads CASRITGSPYEQYF. The CDR3 coding sequence is TGTGCCAGCAGAATCACAGGGAGTCCCTACGAGCAGTACTTC. Full variable domain (outside the CDR3, taken from reference TRBV2 and TRBJ2-7): EPEVTQTPSHQVTQMGQEVILRCVPISNHLYFYWYRQILGQKVEFLVSFYNNEISEKSEIFDDQFSVERPDGSNFTLKIRSTKLEDSAMYFCASRITGSPYEQYFGPGTRLTVT.

The V call is TRBV7-2, the J call TRBJ2-3, with D unclear. Germline values: CDR1 SGHTA, CDR2 FQGNSA. Trimming cost V 6 bases and J 4 bases, with 8 bases left between them. CDR3 size: 12 residues. Here the CDR3 reads CASRLSSDTQYF. CDR3 in DNA: TGTGCCAGCAGACTGAGCTCAGATACGCAGTATTTT.

The sample holds a few counts of this clone. Distinct nucleotide sequences in the sample also encode this CDR3. The V and J genes are TRBV9 and TRBJ2-7; 11 bases are shared with TRBD2. Germline V gives CDR1 SGDLS, CDR2 YYNGEE. This CDR3 region has 14 residues. The J segment lost 3 bases and the V segment lost 1 base, leaving 0 bases of the junction unmatched. CDR3 sequence: CASSVTSGSYEQYF. The CDR3 DNA follows: TGTGCCAGCAGCGTAACTAGCGGGAGCTACGAGCAGTACTTC.

The chain has TRBV28 and TRBJ1-5; D is ambiguous. V lost 6 bases to trimming and J lost 5 bases, with 5 bases between them. The germline V gene encodes CDR1 MDHEN and CDR2 SYDVKM. The CDR3 is 11 residues long. The CDR3 region has the DNA TGTGCCAGCAGCTCCTATCAGCCCCAGCATTTT. Protein: CASSSYQPQHF.

This clone was recorded a few times. V gene TRBV7-9 combines with J gene TRBJ2-3; D not resolved. The germline V gene has CDR1 SEHNR and CDR2 FQNEAQ (reference sequence). V lost 3 bases and J lost 4, with 8 bases in between. The CDR3 spans 13 residues. CDR3 in amino acids: CASSLASADTQYF. The CDR3 DNA is TGTGCCAGCAGCTTGGCTAGTGCAGATACGCAGTATTTT.